The 20 T cell receptor beta chains below come from one sample, sequenced in a study of shared clonotypes between healthy human individuals. CD45RO negativity and positive selection for CCR7 defined naive CD8 cells, a population that excluded terminally differentiated effector memory CD45RA+ cells. TCRdb keeps only in-frame clones here, not all; method: immunoSEQ multiplex PCR. Of some 2.1 million clones in the sample, approximately 94% were seen once. Specimen: naive CD8+ T cells sorted from blood. Receptors were obtained from a young man in good health.

V usage is TRBV6-1 and J usage is TRBJ2-1; D gene ambiguous. V was cut by 6 bases and J by 0 bases, with 9 bases left in between. Germline V gives CDR1 MNHNS, CDR2 SASEGT. CDR3 size: 14 residues. CDR3 sequence reads: CASRLPSSYNEQFF. For the CDR3, the DNA is TGTGCCAGCAGATTACCGAGCTCCTACAATGAGCAGTTCTTC.

The rearrangement uses TRBV11-3 and TRBJ2-3, with D possibly matching TRBD2 (5 bases). Germline V gene lookup returns CDR1 SGHNT and CDR2 YENEEA. CDR3 length equals 15 residues. V was shortened by 4 bases and J by 2 bases, with 13 bases between the two germline ends. In nucleotides, the CDR3 is TGTGCCAGCAGCTCCTACCTCGGGGACACAGATACGCAGTATTTT. Translating it yields CASSSYLGDTDTQYF.

J is TRBJ1-3 and V is TRBV28; D is undetermined. There are 16 residues in the CDR3. CDR1 MDHEN and CDR2 SYDVKM come from the germline V gene. Trimming stripped 4 bases from V and 0 bases from J, with 13 bases between. The CDR3 loop reads CASSSKTESSGNTIYF. In DNA form, the CDR3 reads TGTGCCAGCAGTTCGAAGACGGAGAGCTCTGGAAACACCATATATTTT.

The CDR3 DNA follows: TGTGCCAGCAGCTCGACAGGGATCGACACCGGGGAGCTGTTTTTT. Translation: CASSSTGIDTGELFF. The chain has TRBV7-8 and TRBJ2-2, with TRBD1 matching over 7 bases. After removal of 4 bases from V and 3 bases from J, the junction contained 5 bases not matched to a gene. The CDR3 sequence is 15 residues long. Germline CDR1 reads SGHVS; CDR2 reads FQNEAQ.

In its sample, this clone was seen once. Other nucleotide sequences in the sample specify the same CDR3. The chain recombines TRBV28 with TRBJ2-1; 7 nucleotides match TRBD1. CDR1 MDHEN and CDR2 SYDVKM come from the germline V gene. Trimming cost V 1 base and J 2 bases; bases outside gene matches: 2. The CDR3 has 15 residues. The chain's CDR3 is CASSLSGGAYNEQFF. DNA of the CDR3: TGTGCCAGCAGTTTATCAGGGGGAGCCTACAATGAGCAGTTCTTC.

This chain uses TRBV10-3 with TRBJ2-7; 9 bases fit TRBD2. This CDR3 comprises 16 residues. The trim removed 7 bases at V and 0 bases at J, leaving 10 bases unmatched. Germline V gives CDR1 ENHRY, CDR2 SYGVKD. The CDR3 region has the DNA TGTGCCATCAAGAGGCGGGAGGGCGGAAGCTCCTACGAGCAGTACTTC. This encodes CAIKRREGGSSYEQYF.

This rearrangement joins TRBV19 to TRBJ1-2; a weak D match, TRBD1 (6 bases). CDR1 is LNHDA and CDR2 is SQIVND in the germline V gene (reference sequence). V shed 6 bases and J shed 1 base, with 9 bases lying between them. This CDR3 is built from 13 residues. In nucleotides, the CDR3 is TGTGCCAGTAGAAAAGGGGGTAACTATGGCTACACCTTC. Its translation: CASRKGGNYGYTF.

This rearrangement joins TRBV27 to TRBJ2-2, with D maybe TRBD1 (6 bases). The germline V gene has CDR1 MNHEY and CDR2 SMNVEV (reference sequence). This CDR3 has 15 residues. V shed 7 bases and J shed 4 bases, with 16 bases lying between them. This CDR3 is CASTMQGFGTGELFF. The CDR3, as DNA: TGTGCCAGCACCATGCAGGGGTTCGGCACCGGGGAGCTGTTTTTT.

J is TRBJ2-7 and V is TRBV30; D is uncertain. With 4 bases removed from V and 2 bases from J, the gap between germline ends came to 9 bases. Per the germline V gene, CDR1 is GTSNPN and CDR2 is SVGIG (reference sequence). CDR3 length: 12 residues. The CDR3: CAWTLDAYEQYF. In DNA, the CDR3 is TGTGCCTGGACACTTGACGCCTACGAGCAGTACTTC.

V gene TRBV4-1 combines with J gene TRBJ1-5, with D possibly being TRBD1 (5 bases). The V gene's germline CDR1 is MGHRA and CDR2 YSYEKL. V lost 0 bases and J 0 bases, leaving 9 bases between the germline ends. CDR3 length equals 16 residues. CDR3 sequence: CASSQDRDSSNQPQHF. In DNA, the CDR3 is TGCGCCAGCAGCCAAGATCGAGACAGTAGCAATCAGCCCCAGCATTTT.

V gene TRBV14 combines with J gene TRBJ1-6; D might be TRBD1 (5 bases). The CDR3 runs to 14 residues. Trimming took off 1 base at V and 11 bases at J, with 12 bases between the two ends. CDR1 is SGHDN and CDR2 is FVKESK in the germline V gene. The CDR3, as DNA: TGTGCCAGCAGCCAAGTTTTCCCGGGGCCACCCCTCCACTTT. Its protein is CASSQVFPGPPLHF.

The chain couples TRBV10-3 to TRBJ2-7, with D perhaps being TRBD1 or TRBD2 (5 bases each). CDR1 and CDR2 from the germline V gene are ENHRY and SYGVKD. Deletions cut 2 bases from V and 5 bases from J, with 16 bases between. The CDR3 is 15 amino acids. CDR3: CAISEPGPTVHEQYF. CDR3 DNA: TGTGCCATCAGTGAGCCGGGACCGACAGTCCACGAGCAGTACTTC.

The rearrangement joins TRBV4-1 to TRBJ2-1; 8 bases map to TRBD1. J gave up 8 bases and V 4 bases, and 4 bases lay outside the gene matches. CDR3 length equals 13 residues. CDR1 is MGHRA and CDR2 is YSYEKL in the germline V gene. The CDR3 loop is CASSPTGVHEQFF. As DNA, the CDR3 is TGCGCCAGCAGCCCGACAGGGGTACATGAGCAGTTCTTC.

This chain links TRBV6-5 with TRBJ1-5; no clear D gene. The CDR3 contains 14 residues. Germline assignment: CDR1 MNHEY and CDR2 SVGAGI. V was cut by 0 bases and J by 5 bases, with 8 bases left in between. CDR3 region: CASSYSSSYQPQHF. CDR3 DNA: TGTGCCAGCAGTTACTCCTCGTCGTATCAGCCCCAGCATTTT.

Concerning this clone: The sample has other DNA sequences that encode this CDR3 too. V and J are TRBV9 and TRBJ2-7; no firm D call. Trimming left V 4 bases short and J 3 bases short, with 14 bases between. The CDR3 consists of 14 residues. Germline lookup yields CDR1 SGDLS and CDR2 YYNGEE. The CDR3 here is CASSLGLASYEQYF. Here the CDR3 DNA reads TGTGCCAGCAGCCTAGGGCTCGCAAGCTACGAGCAGTACTTC.

V gene TRBV2 combines with J gene TRBJ2-7; the D gene is possibly TRBD1 (5 bases). The CDR3 length is 11 residues. Deletions cut 4 bases from V and 7 bases from J, with 8 bases between. CDR1 is SNHLY, CDR2 FYNNEI, per germline. The CDR3 DNA follows: TGTGCCAGCAGTGTAGGGGTTGAGCAGTACTTC. Amino acids: CASSVGVEQYF.

The chain employs TRBV10-3 and TRBJ2-6; D call uncertain. There are 18 residues in the CDR3. V lost 2 bases to trimming and J lost 0 bases, with 14 bases between them. Germline V gene data show CDR1 as ENHRY and CDR2 as SYGVKD. CDR3 nucleotide sequence: TGTGCCATCAGTGAGGAAAGGCCTCAAAGCTCTGGGGCCAACGTCCTGACTTTC. This sequence encodes CAISEERPQSSGANVLTF.

The chain couples TRBV29-1 to TRBJ1-2; no firm D call. Trimming took off 5 bases at V and 4 bases at J, with 11 bases between the two ends. Per the germline V gene, CDR1 is SQVTM and CDR2 is ANQGSEA. This CDR3 has 12 amino acids. The chain's CDR3 is CSVTEDFYGYTF. Written as DNA, the CDR3 is TGCAGCGTTACCGAGGACTTCTATGGCTACACCTTC.

The V and J genes are TRBV30 and TRBJ2-3; a possible D gene is TRBD2 (5 bases). The ends were cut back, 0 bases at V and 11 bases at J, with 18 bases in the middle. The CDR3 is 14 residues long. The germline V gene has CDR1 GTSNPN and CDR2 SVGIG (reference sequence). The CDR3 DNA is TGTGCCTGGAGTGTATTTGTAGCGCCGGACCAGCAGTATTTT. Encoded protein: CAWSVFVAPDQQYF.

The table lists this clone with a count of one. Other nucleotide sequences in the sample specify the same CDR3. This chain uses TRBV7-9 with TRBJ1-3; D is unresolved. The germline CDR1 and CDR2 sequences are SEHNR and FQNEAQ (reference sequence). The V and J ends lost 1 base and 2 bases respectively, with 6 bases between them. The CDR3 has 14 residues. Here the CDR3 DNA reads TGTGCCAGCAGCTTAGTAGAGCCTGGAAACACCATATATTTT. Translating gives CASSLVEPGNTIYF. Together with reference TRBV7-9 and TRBJ1-3, the CDR3 gives the full variable domain: DTGVSQNPRHKITKRGQNVTFRCDPISEHNRLYWYRQTLGQGPEFLTYFQNEAQLEKSRLLSDRFSAERPKGSFSTLEIQRTEQGDSAMYLCASSLVEPGNTIYFGEGSWLTVV.